The rows below give T cell receptor beta chains drawn from one sample of a study of T cell changes during pregnancy in multiple sclerosis. The assay was immunoSEQ multiplex PCR, and TCRdb's table has in-frame clones only and misses some. Altogether fewer than 70,000 clones are present, 80% to 90% being singletons, with the ten largest covering roughly 2.7%. Sample: peripheral blood, taken in the first trimester of pregnancy. Source of these receptors: a female donor with multiple sclerosis, enrolled in a pregnancy study. Each CDR3 is given with its conserved first and last residue. D genes are given only for firm matches. Only some rows state a clone size, as once, few, many or a class for expanded clones.

V gene: TRBV5-6; clone size: NA; J gene: TRBJ1-5; D gene: TRBD1; CDR3 DNA: TGTGCCAGCAGCTTGTCGGGGACAGCGGTCGCATTT; CDR3 protein: CASSLSGTAVAF
V gene: TRBV5-1; clone size: NA; J gene: TRBJ2-1; D gene: TRBD2; CDR3 DNA: TGCGCCAGCAGCTTGCTGGGACTAGCGGGCTCCTACAATGAGCAGTTCTTC; CDR3 protein: CASSLLGLAGSYNEQFF
V gene: TRBV4-1; clone size: NA; J gene: TRBJ1-1; D gene: NA; CDR3 DNA: TGCGCCAGCAGCCAAGATCGGCAGGGAAGGACTGAAGCTTTCTTT; CDR3 protein: CASSQDRQGRTEAFF
V gene: TRBV11-1; clone size: NA; J gene: TRBJ2-1; D gene: TRBD2; CDR3 DNA: TGTGCCAGCAGCCAAACCGGGGGGGGTACCTACAATGAGCAGTTCTTC; CDR3 protein: CASSQTGGGTYNEQFF
V gene: TRBV7-9; clone size: NA; J gene: TRBJ1-5; D gene: NA; CDR3 DNA: TGTGCCAGCTCCATTGACCCCTCCGTCCTAGGCAGCAATCAGCCCCAGCATTTT; CDR3 protein: CASSIDPSVLGSNQPQHF
V gene: TRBV5-1; clone size: once; J gene: TRBJ1-1; D gene: NA; CDR3 DNA: TGCGCCAGCAGCGCACCCCGGCAGGGGTACACTGAAGCTTTCTTT; CDR3 protein: CASSAPRQGYTEAFF
V gene: TRBV11-2; clone size: NA; J gene: TRBJ2-1; D gene: TRBD2; CDR3 DNA: TGTGCCAGCAGCCTTATGACTAGCGGGGGTTTTGAGCAGTTCTTC; CDR3 protein: CASSLMTSGGFEQFF
V gene: TRBV4-1; clone size: NA; J gene: TRBJ1-1; D gene: NA; CDR3 DNA: TGCGCCAGCAGCCAGCGGGAGGGCGGAGTAGGCGCTGAAGCTTTCTTT; CDR3 protein: CASSQREGGVGAEAFF
V gene: TRBV11-2; clone size: once; J gene: TRBJ2-4; D gene: NA; CDR3 DNA: TGTGCCAGCAATAGAGGGTTTGTCCTGCTACCCAAAAACATTCAGTACTTC; CDR3 protein: CASNRGFVLLPKNIQYF
V gene: TRBV19; clone size: NA; J gene: TRBJ2-7; D gene: TRBD2; CDR3 DNA: TGTGCCAGTAGTATGTCGACTAGCGGGGTCTACGAGCAGTACTTC; CDR3 protein: CASSMSTSGVYEQYF
V gene: TRBV7-2; clone size: NA; J gene: TRBJ2-5; D gene: NA; CDR3 DNA: TGTGCCAGCAGCGTAGACTATCTCCAGTACTTC; CDR3 protein: CASSVDYLQYF
V gene: TRBV6-5; clone size: NA; J gene: TRBJ1-2; D gene: NA; CDR3 DNA: TGTGCCAGCAGACCTTCCACAGGATCACCTTGGGGCTACACCTTC; CDR3 protein: CASRPSTGSPWGYTF
V gene: TRBV7-8; clone size: few; J gene: TRBJ1-2; D gene: NA; CDR3 DNA: TGTGCCAGCAGCTTAAGTGGGGGGGAGGGCTACACCTTC; CDR3 protein: CASSLSGGEGYTF
V gene: TRBV6-6; clone size: NA; J gene: TRBJ2-7; D gene: NA; CDR3 DNA: TGTGCCAGCAGCGTTGAGGCTAGGTACGAGCAGTACTTC; CDR3 protein: CASSVEARYEQYF
V gene: TRBV7-9; clone size: NA; J gene: TRBJ2-1; D gene: TRBD2; CDR3 DNA: TGTGCCAGCAGCTTGACCCCAGGCGGGAGCCCCTCGAATGAGCAGTTCTTC; CDR3 protein: CASSLTPGGSPSNEQFF
V gene: TRBV4-3; clone size: NA; J gene: TRBJ1-2; D gene: NA; CDR3 DNA: TGCGCCAGCAGCCAAGATGCCAGGGCAGACTATGGCTACACCTTC; CDR3 protein: CASSQDARADYGYTF
V gene: TRBV18; clone size: NA; J gene: TRBJ1-3; D gene: TRBD1; CDR3 DNA: TGTGCCAGCTCACCAGGGACAGGGGGAAACACCATATATTTT; CDR3 protein: CASSPGTGGNTIYF